The clone carrying this T cell receptor beta chain turned up a few times. The sample comes from a study of control samples from healthy donors and cancer patients. Germline lookup yields CDR1 MGHRA and CDR2 YSYEKL. V shed 7 bases and J 0 bases; nucleotides not matched to a gene: 8. The CDR3 runs to 16 residues. The method was immunoSEQ multiplex PCR; TCRdb's version includes in-frame clones alone and lacks a portion of them. Of 170,000 or so clones detected, around nine tenths appear once; the ten largest clones hold 1.4%. The TCR sequence derives from a man aged 30-40 years in good health. Sequenced input: blood. The rearrangement links TRBV4-1 to TRBJ1-4; 7 bases map to TRBD1. The DNA for the CDR3 is TGCGCCAGCACCTCAGGGGGGCGATCAACTAATGAAAAACTGTTTTTT. Its translation is CASTSGGRSTNEKLFF.